What follows are 17 T cell receptor beta chains derived from one specimen sequenced in a study of CDR3 diversity in severe acne (dated by TCRdb to the late 2010s). Library preparation employed PCR. This sample was sequenced with an Illumina HiSeq 2000. Using fastp at Q25 and MiXCR, TCRdb reprocessed the public reads and kept productive beta chains. Identical CDR3 proteins give one entry, which carries the most common genes and DNA. The sample has around 94,000 distinct CDR3 sequences on record, about half of them singletons. The ten biggest clones cover 12% of the sample. Sample: blood. The receptors were gathered from a male donor with acne.

The V and J genes are TRBV25-1 and TRBJ2-5, with D possibly being TRBD2 (6 bases). The CDR3 covers 14 residues. V dropped 2 bases and J dropped 5 bases, with 12 bases sitting between them. Germline V gene sequence: CDR1 MGHDK, CDR2 SYGVNS. In nucleotides, the CDR3 is TGTGCCAGCAGTGAAGTCGGGGGTCGGGAGACCCAGTACTTC. Its protein is CASSEVGGRETQYF.

The rearrangement uses TRBV14 and TRBJ2-5; D is possibly TRBD1 (6 bases). The germline V and J ends were trimmed by 1 base and 0 bases, with 15 bases remaining between them. The CDR3 is 17 residues long. Germline V lookup: CDR1 SGHDN, CDR2 FVKESK. CDR3 nucleotides: TGTGCCAGCAGCCAAGGCGCGGTTACAGGGTACCAAGAGACCCAGTACTTC. This encodes CASSQGAVTGYQETQYF.

This clonotype was recorded at least ten times. V usage is TRBV20-1 and J usage is TRBJ2-7; 11 bases line up with TRBD2. Trimming removed 3 bases from V and 0 bases from J; junction bases left unmatched: 13. The length of the CDR3 is 18 residues. Germline assignment: CDR1 DFQATT and CDR2 SNEGSKA (reference sequence). CDR3 amino acids: CSARALLLAGVSSYEQYF. Written as DNA, the CDR3 is TGCAGTGCTAGGGCCCTCCTACTAGCGGGAGTTAGCTCCTACGAGCAGTACTTC.

The table lists this clonotype with many counts. It is likely a read error, because the conserved phenylalanine at the end of the CDR3 is missing. It is unclear where the CDR3 begins or ends on the DNA, so no DNA is shown, and the CDR3 is as TCRdb lists it. The genes are TRBV2 and TRBJ2-5; the table's D gene call, TRBD2, was not cross checked with the DNA. CDR1 and CDR2 (germline): SNHLY, FYNNEI. The CDR3 has 13 amino acids, counting both end residues. The CDR3 region is CASSDDYGYTFGS.

The chain couples TRBV5-1 to TRBJ2-5, with D perhaps TRBD1 (6 bases). In germline, CDR1 is SGHRS, CDR2 YFSETQ. V lost 0 bases to trimming and J lost 9 bases, with 12 bases between them. The CDR3 runs to 13 residues. The CDR3 DNA follows: TGCGCCAGCAGCTTGGAGCAGGGGCCGTCCCAGTACTTC. Its protein product is CASSLEQGPSQYF.

This chain links TRBV4-1 with TRBJ2-7; TRBD1 aligns across 8 bases. The CDR3 has 13 residues. Germline V gene data show CDR1 as MGHRA and CDR2 as YSYEKL. V dropped 4 bases and J dropped 5; count of bases not matched to a gene: 4. CDR3 in DNA: TGCGCCAGCAGCCCCACGACAGGGGACGAGCAGTACTTC. Translated, it gives CASSPTTGDEQYF.

This clonotype was counted many times. CDR3 region: CASSVGGTGRTGELFF. CDR3 nucleotide sequence: TGTGCCAGCAGCGTAGGGGGGACCGGCAGGACCGGGGAGCTGTTTTTT. The rearrangement joins TRBV9 to TRBJ2-2, with D perhaps TRBD1 or TRBD2 (5 bases each). The CDR3 totals 16 residues. Trimming left V 0 bases short and J 5 bases short, with 14 bases between. CDR1 SGDLS and CDR2 YYNGEE come from the germline V gene.

The genes are TRBV13 and TRBJ1-1, with D possibly matching TRBD1 (5 bases). From germline, CDR1 is PRHDT and CDR2 FYEKMQ (reference sequence). Trimming pared 2 bases from V and 3 bases from J, leaving 7 bases between. The CDR3 is 13 residues long. The CDR3 is CASSLWGDTEAFF. For the CDR3, the DNA is TGTGCCAGCAGCTTATGGGGGGACACTGAAGCTTTCTTT.

The chain has TRBV20-1 and TRBJ2-7; D is unclear. The germline gives CDR1 DFQATT, CDR2 SNEGSKA (reference sequence). V was trimmed by 2 bases and J by 2 bases, leaving 7 bases between them. The CDR3 loop spans 12 amino acids. CDR3 coding DNA: TGCAGTGCTAGAAACGAAGCCTACGAGCAGTACTTC. It translates to CSARNEAYEQYF.

The chain has TRBV28 and TRBJ2-7, with 10 bases aligning to TRBD1. V lost 5 bases and J lost 1; bases outside the gene matches: 8. The CDR3 is 16 residues long. CDR1 MDHEN and CDR2 SYDVKM come from the germline V gene. As DNA, the CDR3 is TGTGCCAGCAGTCACTGGGACAGGGGAGGGTCCTACGAGCAGTACTTC. Its protein product is CASSHWDRGGSYEQYF.

V gene TRBV20-1 combines with J gene TRBJ2-7; D might be TRBD1 or TRBD2, each matching 5 bases. The V and J ends lost 7 bases and 0 bases respectively, with 16 bases between them. The CDR3 has 14 residues. CDR1 DFQATT and CDR2 SNEGSKA come from the germline V gene (reference sequence). This chain's CDR3 is CSGTSAGSSYEQYF. CDR3 nucleotides: TGCAGTGGGACGTCGGCAGGGAGCTCCTACGAGCAGTACTTC.

This chain connects TRBV9 to TRBJ1-1, with D possibly being TRBD1 (6 bases). The CDR3 spans 13 residues. Germline lookup yields CDR1 SGDLS and CDR2 YYNGEE. Deletions cut 1 base from V and 7 bases from J, with 11 bases between. CDR3 amino acids: CASSVTGGLEAFF. CDR3 bases: TGTGCCAGCAGCGTAACGGGGGGCCTTGAAGCTTTCTTT.

About this clonotype: The germline gene is not matched at one end of the junction; a read error may be the cause. This chain links TRBV30 with TRBJ1-6; tentative D call: TRBD1 (6 bases). The CDR3 extends over 13 amino acids. Per the germline V gene, CDR1 is GTSNPN and CDR2 is SVGIG (reference sequence). DNA for the CDR3: TGCGCCCGGAGGGCAGGGGCCAATTCACCCCTCCACTTT. Protein: CARRAGANSPLHF.

This clonotype has only a few counts. The chain links TRBV7-2 to TRBJ1-1; D is uncertain. Trimming took off 3 bases at V and 1 base at J, with 9 bases between the two ends. Looked up from germline, CDR1 is SGHTA and CDR2 is FQGNSA. CDR3 length: 14 residues. As DNA, the CDR3 is TGTGCCAGCAGCTTCTTGACACCGAACACTGAAGCTTTCTTT. Its translation: CASSFLTPNTEAFF.

The J gene is TRBJ2-2, the V gene TRBV5-1, with D hard to call. This CDR3 has 14 amino acids. V was shortened by 5 bases and J by 6 bases, with 14 bases between the two germline ends. Germline V gene data show CDR1 as SGHRS and CDR2 as YFSETQ. The CDR3 loop is CASRVEPQAGELFF. The CDR3 DNA sequence: TGCGCCAGCAGAGTAGAACCGCAGGCCGGGGAGCTGTTTTTT.

This clonotype is a singleton in its sample. The CDR3 ends on some other residue instead of the conserved phenylalanine or tryptophan, so this is likely a read error. This chain links TRBV4-2 with TRBJ1-4; D gene uncertain. Trimming stripped 0 bases from V and 10 bases from J, with 12 bases between. This CDR3 has 14 amino acids. The germline CDR1 and CDR2 sequences are LGHNA and YNFKEQ. The CDR3 reads CASSQELREVKLFY. The CDR3 coding sequence is TGTGCCAGCAGCCAAGAGTTAAGAGAGGTAAAACTGTTTTAT.

At least ten counts were recorded for this clonotype. The chain employs TRBV5-6 and TRBJ2-5; tentative D call: TRBD1 (5 bases). V gave up 2 bases and J gave up 5 bases, with 13 bases separating them. From germline, CDR1 is SGHDT and CDR2 YYEEEE. The CDR3 has 14 amino acids. The CDR3 bases are TGTGCCAGCAGCTTTTGGGGCAGTAGGGAGACCCAGTACTTC. This translates into CASSFWGSRETQYF. The variable domain in full, with the rest retrieved from reference TRBV5-6 and TRBJ2-5, is DAGVTQSPTHLIKTRGQQVTLRCSPKSGHDTVSWYQQALGQGPQFIFQYYEEEERQRGNFPDRFSGHQFPNYSSELNVNALLLGDSALYLCASSFWGSRETQYFGPGTRLLVL.